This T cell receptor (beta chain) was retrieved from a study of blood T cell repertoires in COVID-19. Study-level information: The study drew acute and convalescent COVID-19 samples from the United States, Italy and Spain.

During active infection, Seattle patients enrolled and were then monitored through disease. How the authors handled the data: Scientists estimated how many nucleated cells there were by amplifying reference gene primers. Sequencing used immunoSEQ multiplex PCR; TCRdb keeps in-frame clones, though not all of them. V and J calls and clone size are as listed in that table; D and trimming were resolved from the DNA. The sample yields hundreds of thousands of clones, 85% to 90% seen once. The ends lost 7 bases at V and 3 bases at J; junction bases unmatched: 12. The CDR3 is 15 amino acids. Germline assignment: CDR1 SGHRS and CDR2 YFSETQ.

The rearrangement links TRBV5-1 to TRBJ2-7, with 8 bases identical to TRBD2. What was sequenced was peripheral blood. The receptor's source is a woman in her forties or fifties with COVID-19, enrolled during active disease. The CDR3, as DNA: TGCGCCAGCCGAATAGCGGGAAACCTTTTCTACGAGCAGTACTTC. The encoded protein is CASRIAGNLFYEQYF.